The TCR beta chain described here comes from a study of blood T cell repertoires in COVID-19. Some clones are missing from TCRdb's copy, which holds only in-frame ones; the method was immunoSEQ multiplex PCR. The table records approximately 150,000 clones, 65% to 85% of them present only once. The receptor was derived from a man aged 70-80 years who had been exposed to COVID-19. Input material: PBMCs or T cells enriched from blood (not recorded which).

This CDR3 is CASSYTVSEAPLHF. In DNA form, the CDR3 reads TGTGCCAGCAGTTATACCGTCAGCGAGGCACCCCTCCACTTT. This chain joins TRBV6-2 or TRBV6-3 and TRBJ1-6; D is unclear. Germline CDR1 is MNHEY and CDR2 is SVGEGT. The CDR3 extends over 14 amino acids. Trimming pared 3 bases from V and 11 bases from J, leaving 14 bases between.